This entry concerns a single TCR beta chain. Antigen specificity is unknown. Baseline was the first blood sampling point, followed by cycle 4 day 1 and cycle 7 day 1. With 3 bases clipped from V and 5 bases from J, the junction kept 5 bases outside the gene matches. CDR1 is LNHDA, CDR2 SQIVND, per germline (reference sequence). The CDR3 extends over 15 amino acids. Only in-frame clones appear in the TCRdb table, and some are missing; sequencing was by immunoSEQ multiplex PCR. The table includes tens of thousands of clones, about 89% detected once. This sample stems from a study of OX40 agonist ivuxolimab in advanced cancers. At the level of the study: The study enrolled dose-escalation patients with hepatocellular carcinoma, melanoma, renal cell or head and neck cancer. Participants could have had prior anti-PD-1, anti-PD-L1 or anti-CTLA-4 therapy, and 40% had some. The study, taken as a whole, reports: At 0.1 to 3.0 mg/kg, CD4+ and CD8+ blood T cells expanded clonally by week 6.

The chain employs TRBV19 and TRBJ2-2; TRBD1 aligns across 8 bases. Sequenced here: CD4+ or CD8+ T cells sorted from blood, sampled in a trial of the OX40 agonist ivuxolimab. This TCR derives from an adult with an advanced solid tumor such as melanoma, head and neck, liver or kidney cancer. The CDR3 DNA is TGTGCCAGTAGTATCGCTAGACAGGGGACCGGGGAGCTGTTTTTT. Translating gives CASSIARQGTGELFF.